These 32 T cell receptor beta chains were all obtained from the same sample, sequenced in a study of T cell responses to AZD1222 COVID-19 vaccine. Sequencing used immunoSEQ multiplex PCR; TCRdb keeps in-frame clones, though not all of them. The sample consists of about 100,000 clones, 90% of them appearing once. Source: peripheral blood, taken on day 0 of AZD1222 vaccination. These receptors were obtained from an adult in good health.

This chain uses TRBV2 with TRBJ2-7; 14 bases are a match to TRBD2. Germline lookup yields CDR1 SNHLY and CDR2 FYNNEI. The length of the CDR3 is 14 residues. Trimming took 8 bases from V and 4 from J; bases not matched to a gene: 4. CDR3: CASRRTSGGYEQYF. The CDR3 coding sequence is TGTGCCAGCCGCCGGACTAGCGGGGGGTACGAGCAGTACTTC.

The rearrangement joins TRBV4-2 to TRBJ2-1; D possibly corresponds to TRBD1 (5 bases). Germline CDR1 LGHNA, CDR2 YNFKEQ. Trimming shortened V by 1 base and J by 5 bases, and 15 bases separated the two germline ends. The CDR3 length is 16 residues. CDR3 loop: CASSQVEVGANNEQFF. CDR3 DNA sequence: TGTGCCAGCAGCCAAGTCGAGGTAGGGGCCAACAATGAGCAGTTCTTC.

The chain recombines TRBV13 with TRBJ1-6, with 11 positions matching TRBD1. Germline loops: CDR1 PRHDT, CDR2 FYEKMQ (reference sequence). The CDR3 spans 16 residues. V lost 5 bases, J lost 4 bases, and 4 bases stayed unmatched. Written as DNA, the CDR3 is TGTGCCAGCAGCCCTTGGGACAGGGGGTATAATTCACCCCTCCACTTT. Translating it yields CASSPWDRGYNSPLHF.

This clone appeared a few times. J is TRBJ1-4 and V is TRBV2; 7 nucleotides align to TRBD1. Germline values: CDR1 SNHLY, CDR2 FYNNEI. This CDR3 has 15 amino acids. V lost 3 bases to trimming and J lost 11 bases; unmatched junction nucleotides: 12. The CDR3, as DNA: TGTGCCAGCAGTGAGATAGGGGGCGCGAATGGGAAACTGTTTTTT. This translates into CASSEIGGANGKLFF.

The chain couples TRBV5-5 to TRBJ2-3; D uncertain. This CDR3 region has 12 residues. V lost 0 bases and J lost 4, with 3 bases in between. The germline gives CDR1 SGHKS, CDR2 YYEKEE (reference sequence). The CDR3 region is CASSLEADTQYF. The CDR3 nucleotides are TGTGCCAGCAGCTTGGAGGCAGATACGCAGTATTTT.

This chain joins TRBV3-1 (or the pseudogene TRBV3-2) and TRBJ1-1; maybe TRBD1 (6 bases). V gave up 0 bases and J gave up 12 bases, with 20 bases separating them. The V gene's germline CDR1 is LGHDT and CDR2 YNNKEL (reference sequence). The CDR3 is 15 residues long. As DNA, the CDR3 is TGTGCCAGCAGCCAAGAAGGGTGGGGGCTATTGGCCCCTTTCTTT. The encoded protein is CASSQEGWGLLAPFF.

The V and J genes are TRBV2 and TRBJ1-6; possibly TRBD1 for D (5 bases). V gave up 4 bases and J gave up 7 bases, with 14 bases separating them. The CDR3 runs 15 residues. CDR1 and CDR2 from the germline V gene are SNHLY and FYNNEI. The CDR3 DNA reads TGTGCCAGCAGTGCACAGGCCGACAGCAATTCACCCCTCCACTTT. This codes for CASSAQADSNSPLHF.

This clone was seen a handful of times. The genes are TRBV2 and TRBJ1-3; tentative D call: TRBD1 (5 bases). The V gene's germline CDR1 is SNHLY and CDR2 FYNNEI. The CDR3 totals 16 residues. Trimming shortened V by 4 bases and J by 4 bases, and 17 bases separated the two germline ends. The CDR3 bases are TGTGCCAGCAGTGGTTCGGGGGAGGCGTACGGAAACACCATATATTTT. Protein product: CASSGSGEAYGNTIYF. The full variable domain, completed using reference TRBV2 and TRBJ1-3, is EPEVTQTPSHQVTQMGQEVILRCVPISNHLYFYWYRQILGQKVEFLVSFYNNEISEKSEIFDDQFSVERPDGSNFTLKIRSTKLEDSAMYFCASSGSGEAYGNTIYFGEGSWLTVV.

The CDR3 sequence: CASSQGDQESSYNSPLHF. CDR3 bases: TGCGCCAGCAGCCAAGGGGACCAGGAAAGCTCCTATAATTCACCCCTCCACTTT. The chain combines TRBV4-1 with TRBJ1-6; D is possibly TRBD1 (5 bases). V was clipped by 1 base and J by 0 bases, with 13 bases between them. The CDR3 loop spans 18 amino acids. Germline V CDR1 and CDR2: MGHRA, YSYEKL.

The V gene is TRBV5-4, the J gene TRBJ2-5; D gene ambiguous. Trimming removed 6 bases at V and 5 bases at J, with 17 bases between. CDR3 size: 14 residues. Germline V CDR1 and CDR2: SGHNT, YYREEE (reference sequence). The CDR3 is CASNHRDGRETQYF. Written as DNA, the CDR3 is TGTGCCAGCAACCACCGCGACGGTCGGGAGACCCAGTACTTC.

This clone was observed a single time. This chain uses TRBV3-1 (or the pseudogene TRBV3-2) with TRBJ1-2, with D tentatively TRBD1 (5 bases). Trimming took 4 bases from V and 4 from J, leaving 16 bases between them. The CDR3 is made up of 15 amino acids. Per germline, CDR1 LGHDT and CDR2 YNNKEL (reference sequence). CDR3 DNA sequence: TGTGCCAGCAGCCGATTAGGAAGGGGCGGCTATGGCTACACCTTC. It specifies CASSRLGRGGYGYTF.

The V and J genes are TRBV3-1 (or the pseudogene TRBV3-2) and TRBJ1-2; a weak D match, TRBD1 (6 bases). Germline CDR1 is LGHDT and CDR2 is YNNKEL (reference sequence). V was pared by 3 bases and J by 2 bases, with 16 bases between. The CDR3 is made up of 16 amino acids. For the CDR3, the DNA is TGTGCCAGCAGCCAGGGGGGCACACGGCTCAACTATGGCTACACCTTC. Its translation: CASSQGGTRLNYGYTF.

CDR3 in DNA: TGTGCCAGCAGCCAATTAGCAGTTGGGAACACCATATATTTT. Translating gives CASSQLAVGNTIYF. The rearrangement joins TRBV11-2 to TRBJ1-3; no definite D call. Germline lookup yields CDR1 SGHAT and CDR2 FQNNGV. V lost 5 bases and J 7 bases, leaving 15 bases between the germline ends. The CDR3 totals 14 residues.

This chain links TRBV6-1 with TRBJ2-2; 9 nucleotides line up with TRBD2. Germline V CDR1 and CDR2: MNHNS, SASEGT. J lost 5 bases, V lost 3 bases, and 10 bases had no gene match. This CDR3 contains 17 residues. The CDR3 nucleotides read TGTGCCAGCAGTGATGAGCGGGGGGCCCCGGCAACCGGGGAGCTGTTTTTT. It encodes CASSDERGAPATGELFF.

The rearrangement joins TRBV12-3 or TRBV12-4 to TRBJ1-4; D ambiguous. The CDR3 spans 13 residues. Trimming shortened V by 10 bases and J by 5 bases, and 14 bases separated the two germline ends. This CDR3 is CAILVRTNEKLFF. The CDR3 nucleotides read TGTGCCATCTTAGTCCGGACGAATGAAAAACTGTTTTTT.

The V call is TRBV7-9, the J call TRBJ2-1; 12 bases match TRBD2. This CDR3 has 15 residues. In germline, CDR1 is SEHNR, CDR2 FQNEAQ (reference sequence). V shed 7 bases and J 7 bases; nucleotides not matched to a gene: 8. The CDR3, as DNA: TGTGCCAGCACCCTAGCGGGGGGGCTTGGGAATGAGCAGTTCTTC. Its protein product is CASTLAGGLGNEQFF.

The V gene is TRBV13, the J gene TRBJ2-2; D is ambiguous. Trimming left V 0 bases short and J 4 bases short, with 9 bases between. Germline loops: CDR1 PRHDT, CDR2 FYEKMQ (reference sequence). The CDR3 runs to 15 residues. The CDR3 loop is CASSLGRRSTGELFF. In DNA form, the CDR3 reads TGTGCCAGCAGCTTAGGTCGGCGGTCCACCGGGGAGCTGTTTTTT.

In this sample, this clone turned up a few times. The chain has TRBV5-4 and TRBJ1-1, with a weak D call TRBD1 (6 bases). The CDR3 has 16 residues. Looked up from germline, CDR1 is SGHNT and CDR2 is YYREEE (reference sequence). Trimming left V 4 bases short and J 11 bases short, with 27 bases between. In DNA, the CDR3 is TGTGCCAGCAGCCCCCTTACGGACAGCAAAGTCGCGAAGGCTTTCTTT. Amino acid sequence: CASSPLTDSKVAKAFF. The full variable domain, with the rest looked up from reference TRBV5-4 and TRBJ1-1, is ETGVTQSPTHLIKTRGQQVTLRCSSQSGHNTVSWYQQALGQGPQFIFQYYREEENGRGNFPPRFSGLQFPNYSSELNVNALELDDSALYLCASSPLTDSKVAKAFFGQGTRLTVV.

This chain links TRBV6-5 with TRBJ1-2; D perhaps matches TRBD1 (6 bases). The V end was cut by 11 bases, the J end by 8 bases, with 21 bases between. Germline V gene lookup returns CDR1 MNHEY and CDR2 SVGAGI. This CDR3 contains 13 residues. CDR3 DNA sequence: TGTGCCGCCCGACTGGGGATGGGGGGCGGCTACACCTTC. As protein: CAARLGMGGGYTF.

The rearrangement links TRBV7-2 to TRBJ1-1; D is undetermined. Trimming stripped 1 base from V and 7 bases from J, with 7 bases between. CDR1 is SGHTA, CDR2 FQGNSA, per germline. This CDR3 spans 12 amino acids. As DNA, the CDR3 is TGTGCCAGCAGCTTAGGGCCGGGTGAAGCTTTCTTT. As protein: CASSLGPGEAFF.

This clone showed up just a few times. The same CDR3 also results from other DNA sequences found in this sample. This chain links TRBV4-2 with TRBJ2-7, with D perhaps matching TRBD2 (5 bases). CDR1 is LGHNA and CDR2 is YNFKEQ in the germline V gene. The CDR3 length is 11 residues. V lost 3 bases and J lost 5, with 5 bases in between. CDR3 coding DNA: TGTGCCAGCAGCCAGGAGGACGAGCAGTACTTC. Translating it yields CASSQEDEQYF.

V gene TRBV27 combines with J gene TRBJ1-6; D gene unclear. The V end lost 7 bases, the J end lost 3 bases, and 16 bases lay between the germline ends. Germline loops: CDR1 MNHEY, CDR2 SMNVEV (reference sequence). The CDR3 length is 16 residues. In DNA form, the CDR3 reads TGTGCCAGCACCCCTTTTGCAGGAATCTATAATTCACCCCTCCACTTT. Encoded protein: CASTPFAGIYNSPLHF.

V usage is TRBV4-1 and J usage is TRBJ1-3, with D possibly being TRBD1 (5 bases). The CDR3 runs 14 residues. V lost 4 bases to trimming and J lost 7 bases, with 14 bases between them. Germline CDR1 and CDR2: MGHRA and YSYEKL. CDR3 in amino acids: CASSRAGPDNTIYF. DNA of the CDR3: TGCGCCAGCAGCCGGGCAGGGCCGGATAACACCATATATTTT.

The table lists this clone with a count of one. V is TRBV27 and J is TRBJ1-5; D uncertain. Trimming removed 6 bases at V and 3 bases at J, with 12 bases between. This CDR3 has 14 amino acids. Germline loops: CDR1 MNHEY, CDR2 SMNVEV (reference sequence). The CDR3: CASSRSSLNQPQHF. CDR3 in DNA: TGTGCCAGCAGCCGATCCAGCCTCAATCAGCCCCAGCATTTT.

The rearrangement joins TRBV3-1 (or the pseudogene TRBV3-2) to TRBJ1-5; 8 bases map to TRBD1. The V gene's germline CDR1 is LGHDT and CDR2 YNNKEL (reference sequence). CDR3 length: 14 residues. After removal of 3 bases from V and 10 bases from J, the junction contained 8 bases not matched to a gene. CDR3 region: CASSQVAGGDPQHF. CDR3 bases: TGTGCCAGCAGCCAGGTCGCAGGGGGCGACCCCCAGCATTTT.

V usage is TRBV27 and J usage is TRBJ1-4, with 8 positions matching TRBD1. The V segment lost 6 bases and the J segment 7 bases; nucleotides outside the gene matches: 7. In germline, CDR1 is MNHEY, CDR2 SMNVEV (reference sequence). CDR3 length equals 14 residues. The CDR3 region is CASRTQGASEKLFF. CDR3 in DNA: TGTGCCAGCAGGACCCAGGGGGCGAGTGAAAAACTGTTTTTT.

This clone occurred a few times. The chain uses TRBV7-9 and TRBJ1-6; 10 nucleotides line up with TRBD1. V was clipped by 5 bases and J by 10 bases; unmatched bases: 8. CDR3 length equals 15 residues. In germline, CDR1 is SEHNR, CDR2 FQNEAQ (reference sequence). CDR3 in DNA: TGTGCCAGCAGCCCCCAGTGGGACAGGGGCTCACCCCTCCACTTT. Its protein is CASSPQWDRGSPLHF.

The chain links TRBV28 to TRBJ1-5; possibly TRBD1 for D (6 bases). Germline V gives CDR1 MDHEN, CDR2 SYDVKM. Trimming took off 4 bases at V and 5 bases at J, with 18 bases between the two ends. The CDR3 has 16 residues. CDR3 loop: CASSSHYRAPHQPQHF. The CDR3 DNA is TGTGCCAGCAGTTCGCATTACAGGGCTCCCCATCAGCCCCAGCATTTT.

The V call is TRBV2, the J call TRBJ1-1; 8 bases map to TRBD1. The V segment lost 7 bases and the J segment 8 bases; nucleotides outside the gene matches: 3. Per the germline V gene, CDR1 is SNHLY and CDR2 is FYNNEI. This CDR3 spans 11 amino acids. This CDR3 is CASTGDREAFF. In nucleotides, the CDR3 is TGTGCCAGCACTGGGGACAGGGAAGCTTTCTTT.

The chain is built from TRBV4-1 and TRBJ1-2; D gene ambiguous. The V end was cut by 3 bases, the J end by 2 bases, with 7 bases between. In germline, CDR1 is MGHRA, CDR2 YSYEKL. The CDR3 sequence is 13 residues long. Here the CDR3 DNA reads TGCGCCAGCAGCCAGTCCGGGAACTATGGCTACACCTTC. Residues: CASSQSGNYGYTF.

The chain joins TRBV9 to TRBJ1-2; tentative D call: TRBD1 (6 bases). The germline V gene encodes CDR1 SGDLS and CDR2 YYNGEE. V dropped 5 bases and J dropped 4 bases, with 24 bases sitting between them. CDR3 length: 17 amino acids. The CDR3 loop is CASSVHGQPTPSYGYTF. CDR3 coding DNA: TGTGCCAGCAGTGTCCACGGACAGCCGACGCCTAGCTATGGCTACACCTTC.

A word on this clone: The junction differs from germline at one of its ends, possibly a read error. V and J are TRBV19 and TRBJ2-5; either TRBD1 or TRBD2 may supply D (5 bases each). Germline V gene sequence: CDR1 LNHDA, CDR2 SQIVND (reference sequence). CDR3 length equals 13 residues. This chain's CDR3 is CASSTGTPGRLHF. Here the CDR3 DNA reads TGTGCCAGTAGTACCGGCACACCGGGACGTCTACACTTC.